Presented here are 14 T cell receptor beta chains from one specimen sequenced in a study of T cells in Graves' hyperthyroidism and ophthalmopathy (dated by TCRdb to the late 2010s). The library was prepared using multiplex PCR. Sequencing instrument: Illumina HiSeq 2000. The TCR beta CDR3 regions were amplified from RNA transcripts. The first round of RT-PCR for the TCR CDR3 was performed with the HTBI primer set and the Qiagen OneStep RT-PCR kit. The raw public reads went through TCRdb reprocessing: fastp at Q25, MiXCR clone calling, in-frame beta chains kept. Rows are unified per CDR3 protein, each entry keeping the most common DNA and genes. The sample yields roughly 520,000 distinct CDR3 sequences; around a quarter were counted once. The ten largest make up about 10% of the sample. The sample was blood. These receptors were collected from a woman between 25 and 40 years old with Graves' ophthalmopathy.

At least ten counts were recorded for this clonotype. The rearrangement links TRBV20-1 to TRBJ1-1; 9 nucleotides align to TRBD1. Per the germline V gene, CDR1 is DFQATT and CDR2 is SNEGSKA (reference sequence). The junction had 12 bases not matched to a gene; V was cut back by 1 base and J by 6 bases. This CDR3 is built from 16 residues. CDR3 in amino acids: CSARGLQGAVNAEAFF. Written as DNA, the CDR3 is TGCAGTGCTAGAGGGTTACAGGGGGCGGTTAACGCTGAAGCTTTCTTT.

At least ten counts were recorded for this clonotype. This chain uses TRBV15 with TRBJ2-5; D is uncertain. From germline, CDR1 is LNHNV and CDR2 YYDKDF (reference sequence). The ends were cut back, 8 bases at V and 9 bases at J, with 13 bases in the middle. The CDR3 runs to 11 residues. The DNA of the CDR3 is TGTGCCACCCCCGTGAACCCGGCCCAGTACTTC. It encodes CATPVNPAQYF.

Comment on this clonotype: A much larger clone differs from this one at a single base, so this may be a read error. CDR3 amino acids: CACRGDSTNSPLHF. In nucleotides, the CDR3 is TGTGCCTGCAGGGGGGACAGCACAAATTCACCCCTCCACTTT. This chain connects TRBV2 to TRBJ1-6; 7 bases line up with TRBD1. Looked up from germline, CDR1 is SNHLY and CDR2 is FYNNEI. This CDR3 contains 14 residues.

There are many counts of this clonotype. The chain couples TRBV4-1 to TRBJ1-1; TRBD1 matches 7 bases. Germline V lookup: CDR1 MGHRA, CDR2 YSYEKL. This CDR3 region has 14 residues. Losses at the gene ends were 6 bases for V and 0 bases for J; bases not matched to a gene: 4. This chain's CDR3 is CASSRTGLNTEAFF. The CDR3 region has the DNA TGCGCCAGCAGTCGGACAGGACTGAACACTGAAGCTTTCTTT.

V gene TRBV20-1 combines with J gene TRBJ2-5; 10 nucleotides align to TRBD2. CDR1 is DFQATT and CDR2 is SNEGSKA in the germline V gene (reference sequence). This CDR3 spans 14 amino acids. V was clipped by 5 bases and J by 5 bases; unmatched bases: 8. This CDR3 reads CSAVPGLASETQYF. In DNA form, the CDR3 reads TGCAGTGCTGTCCCGGGACTAGCGTCTGAGACCCAGTACTTC.

The CDR3 region is CASRGPSTGANVLTF. For the CDR3, the DNA is TGTGCCAGCAGGGGGCCGTCTACCGGGGCCAACGTCCTGACTTTC. V is TRBV6-1 and J is TRBJ2-6; TRBD1 is a possible D gene (5 bases). Trimming left V 6 bases short and J 4 bases short, with 13 bases between. The CDR3 has 15 amino acids. In germline, CDR1 is MNHNS, CDR2 SASEGT.

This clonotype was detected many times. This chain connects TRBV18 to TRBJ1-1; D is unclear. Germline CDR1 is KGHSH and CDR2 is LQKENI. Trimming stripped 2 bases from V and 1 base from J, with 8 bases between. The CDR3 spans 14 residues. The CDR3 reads CASSPRFQNTEAFF. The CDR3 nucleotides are TGTGCCAGCTCACCAAGGTTTCAGAACACTGAAGCTTTCTTT.

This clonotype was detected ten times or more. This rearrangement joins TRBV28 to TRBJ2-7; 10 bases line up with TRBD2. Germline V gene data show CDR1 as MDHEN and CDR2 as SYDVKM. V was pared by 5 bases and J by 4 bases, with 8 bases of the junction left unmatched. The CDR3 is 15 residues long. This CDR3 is CASSPRGAGGYEQYF. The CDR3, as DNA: TGTGCCAGCAGTCCCCGGGGAGCGGGAGGGTACGAGCAGTACTTC.

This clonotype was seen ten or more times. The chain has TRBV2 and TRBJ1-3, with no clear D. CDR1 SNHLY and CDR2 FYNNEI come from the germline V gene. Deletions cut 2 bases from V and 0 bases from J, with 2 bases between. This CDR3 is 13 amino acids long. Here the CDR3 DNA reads TGTGCCAGCAGTGAAATCTCTGGAAACACCATATATTTT. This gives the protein CASSEISGNTIYF.

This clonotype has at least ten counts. The CDR3 loop is CASSPRDRENQPQHF. The DNA of the CDR3 is TGTGCCAGCAGTCCCCGGGACAGGGAGAATCAGCCCCAGCATTTT. V is TRBV27 and J is TRBJ1-5, with TRBD1 matching over 9 bases. CDR3 length equals 15 residues. The V segment lost 5 bases and the J segment 4 bases; nucleotides outside the gene matches: 6. From germline, CDR1 is MNHEY and CDR2 SMNVEV (reference sequence).

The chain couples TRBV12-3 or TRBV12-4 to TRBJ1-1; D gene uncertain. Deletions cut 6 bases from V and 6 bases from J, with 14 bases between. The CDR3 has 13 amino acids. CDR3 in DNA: TGTGCCAGCAGGTATAATGGGAGGGCTGAAGCTTTCTTT. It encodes CASRYNGRAEAFF.

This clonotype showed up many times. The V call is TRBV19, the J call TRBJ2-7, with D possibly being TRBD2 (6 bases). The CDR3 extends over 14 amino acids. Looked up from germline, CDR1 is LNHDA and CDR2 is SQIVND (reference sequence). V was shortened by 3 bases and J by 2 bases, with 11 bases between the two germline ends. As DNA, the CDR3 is TGTGCCAGTAGTATTAAGGGAGGACCCTACGAGCAGTACTTC. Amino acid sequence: CASSIKGGPYEQYF.

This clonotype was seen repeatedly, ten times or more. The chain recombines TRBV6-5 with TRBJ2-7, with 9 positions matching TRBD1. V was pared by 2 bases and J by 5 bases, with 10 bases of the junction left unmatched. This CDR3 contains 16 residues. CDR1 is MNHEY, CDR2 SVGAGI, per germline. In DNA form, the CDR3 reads TGTGCCAGCAGTTACCCGGGACAGGGAATTTCCCACGAGCAGTACTTC. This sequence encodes CASSYPGQGISHEQYF.

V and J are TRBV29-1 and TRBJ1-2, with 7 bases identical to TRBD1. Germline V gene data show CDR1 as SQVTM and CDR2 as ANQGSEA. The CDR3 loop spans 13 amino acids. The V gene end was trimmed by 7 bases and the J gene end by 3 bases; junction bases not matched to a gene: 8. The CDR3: CSAPTDRDYGYTF. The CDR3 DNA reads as TGCAGCGCTCCCACCGACAGGGACTATGGCTACACCTTC.